This TCR beta chain emerged from a study of blood T cells in healthy people across ages. Study-wide findings and caveats: Older individuals had lower TCR beta diversity per million T cells (the decline was roughly linear).

Alongside a J-beta primer mix, a sample-barcoded 5' primer served in a second PCR lasting about 7 to 11 cycles. From the 5' RACE reads, TCRdb called clonotypes with MiXCR, one entry per CDR3 protein. Seen here are 1,300,000 or so distinct CDR3 sequences, roughly 60% observed once, and the top ten hold 6.5% to 8.5%. This clonotype appeared a few times. Its cognate antigen is unknown. The germline gives CDR1 MGHRA, CDR2 YSYEKL. Trimming removed 3 bases at V and 4 bases at J, with 18 bases between. The CDR3 length is 16 residues. The origin of this receptor is a man between 18 and 29 years old in good health. The sample was blood. The chain joins TRBV4-1 to TRBJ2-5, with D possibly TRBD2 on 6 matching bases. In nucleotides, the CDR3 is TGCGCCAGCAGCCATACTCCCGGGGGTAGAGGAGAGACCCAGTACTTC. Translating it yields CASSHTPGGRGETQYF.